The 26 T cell receptor beta chains presented below share a single source sample, sequenced in a study of cytomegalovirus exposure and HLA in healthy donors. The PCR made use of 60 Vbeta and 13 Jbeta primers. Here immunoSEQ multiplex PCR was the method, and the copy in TCRdb shows in-frame clones only, minus some. The repertoire holds about 130,000 clones, less than 80% seen once, with 6% to 7.5% in the top ten. The specimen sequenced was PBMCs. Receptor source: a man aged 40-49 years in good health and CMV-seropositive.

This chain uses TRBV30 with TRBJ2-3, with 14 bases fitting TRBD2. J gave up 4 bases and V 1 base, and 4 bases lay outside the gene matches. The CDR3 loop spans 16 amino acids. Germline values: CDR1 GTSNPN, CDR2 SVGIG (reference sequence). The CDR3 region is CAWSEGLAGAADTQYF. In nucleotides, the CDR3 is TGTGCCTGGAGTGAGGGACTAGCGGGAGCTGCAGATACGCAGTATTTT.

V gene TRBV19 combines with J gene TRBJ1-2, with 8 positions matching TRBD1. Germline V CDR1 and CDR2: LNHDA, SQIVND (reference sequence). Trimming cost V 6 bases and J 2 bases; bases outside gene matches: 5. The CDR3 spans 14 residues. CDR3 in DNA: TGTGCCAGTAGCCCGGACAGGGTGAACTATGGCTACACCTTC. Protein: CASSPDRVNYGYTF.

The chain uses TRBV10-3 and TRBJ2-1, with 11 bases aligning to TRBD2. After removal of 4 bases from V and 1 base from J, the junction contained 3 bases not matched to a gene. Germline V CDR1 and CDR2: ENHRY, SYGVKD. The CDR3 loop spans 16 amino acids. The CDR3 DNA reads as TGTGCCATCAGTGGTACTAGCGGGAGTTCCTACAATGAGCAGTTCTTC. Protein sequence: CAISGTSGSSYNEQFF.

The chain is built from TRBV7-3 and TRBJ1-1, with a weak D call TRBD1 (6 bases). The CDR3 totals 15 residues. V lost 3 bases and J lost 2, with 13 bases in between. CDR1 and CDR2 (germline): SGHTA, FQGTGA. As DNA, the CDR3 is TGTGCCAGCAGCTTTAGCCCAGGGGACAACACTGAAGCTTTCTTT. Amino acid sequence: CASSFSPGDNTEAFF.

V is TRBV10-1 and J is TRBJ1-1; TRBD1 matches at 8 bases. CDR1 is WNHNN and CDR2 is SYGVQD in the germline V gene (reference sequence). The CDR3 has 14 amino acids. Trimming at V came to 7 bases and at J to 3 bases, leaving 7 bases not matched to a gene. Written as DNA, the CDR3 is TGCGCCAGCACTCGGACAGGGATTCACACTGAAGCTTTCTTT. Its translation: CASTRTGIHTEAFF.

V is TRBV2 and J is TRBJ1-5; TRBD1 matches at 9 bases. V dropped 5 bases and J dropped 5; count of bases not matched to a gene: 7. This CDR3 has 15 amino acids. From germline, CDR1 is SNHLY and CDR2 FYNNEI. The CDR3 reads CASSLQGARYQPQHF. For the CDR3, the DNA is TGTGCCAGCAGTTTACAGGGGGCCAGATATCAGCCCCAGCATTTT.

V gene TRBV11-2 combines with J gene TRBJ2-3, with 11 bases aligning to TRBD1. This CDR3 has 19 amino acids. Per germline, CDR1 SGHAT and CDR2 FQNNGV. V lost 4 bases to trimming and J lost 3 bases; unmatched junction nucleotides: 15. The CDR3 sequence is CASSSRGGPGQGVTDTQYF. The CDR3 DNA is TGTGCCAGCAGCTCTAGGGGGGGACCGGGACAGGGGGTAACAGATACGCAGTATTTT.

The table lists this clone with a count of one. The rearrangement links TRBV7-9 to TRBJ2-1; D is possibly TRBD1 (5 bases). Trimming removed 5 bases from V and 6 bases from J, with 14 bases in between. This CDR3 has 14 residues. Germline loops: CDR1 SEHNR, CDR2 FQNEAQ (reference sequence). The CDR3 loop is CASSPSERGNEQFF. CDR3 in DNA: TGTGCCAGCAGCCCTTCGGAAAGGGGCAATGAGCAGTTCTTC. The full variable domain, its missing parts supplied by reference TRBV7-9 and TRBJ2-1, is DTGVSQNPRHKITKRGQNVTFRCDPISEHNRLYWYRQTLGQGPEFLTYFQNEAQLEKSRLLSDRFSAERPKGSFSTLEIQRTEQGDSAMYLCASSPSERGNEQFFGPGTRLTVL.

The chain joins TRBV7-3 to TRBJ1-3; D is possibly TRBD1 (6 bases). Trimming removed 7 bases at V and 0 bases at J, with 34 bases between. Germline V gene data show CDR1 as SGHTA and CDR2 as FQGTGA. The CDR3 consists of 22 residues. This CDR3 is CASIPDPCRRSGTFFSGNTIYF. The CDR3, as DNA: TGTGCCAGCATCCCCGACCCCTGCCGTCGATCCGGGACATTTTTCTCTGGAAACACCATATATTTT.

This clone was counted only a few times. The V call is TRBV4-1, the J call TRBJ2-2, with TRBD1 as a possible D gene (7 bases). The CDR3 runs 16 residues. Germline CDR1 is MGHRA and CDR2 is YSYEKL. V was clipped by 4 bases and J by 4 bases, with 16 bases between them. The CDR3 nucleotides read TGCGCCAGCAGCCTCGGACTACAGGGGCCCACCGGGGAGCTGTTTTTT. Translated, it gives CASSLGLQGPTGELFF.

The V call is TRBV11-2, the J call TRBJ2-1; D remains ambiguous. The CDR3 has 12 residues. Per the germline V gene, CDR1 is SGHAT and CDR2 is FQNNGV. V was trimmed by 5 bases and J by 9 bases, leaving 11 bases between them. The chain's CDR3 is CASSPIAAEQFF. CDR3 in DNA: TGTGCCAGCAGCCCGATAGCAGCTGAGCAGTTCTTC. Using reference TRBV11-2 and TRBJ2-1 for the parts outside the CDR3, the full variable domain is EAGVAQSPRYKIIEKRQSVAFWCNPISGHATLYWYQQILGQGPKLLIQFQNNGVVDDSQLPKDRFSAERLKGVDSTLKIQPAKLEDSAVYLCASSPIAAEQFFGPGTRLTVL.

The chain links TRBV5-1 to TRBJ1-1, with D tentatively TRBD1 (5 bases). The germline gives CDR1 SGHRS, CDR2 YFSETQ. The V gene lost 0 bases and the J gene lost 4 bases, with 13 bases spanning the gap. The CDR3 loop spans 15 amino acids. This CDR3 is CASSLDAGPGTEAFF. The CDR3 nucleotides are TGCGCCAGCAGCTTGGATGCGGGGCCGGGCACTGAAGCTTTCTTT.

The chain employs TRBV7-6 and TRBJ1-2; 7 bases fit TRBD1. Germline assignment: CDR1 SGHVS and CDR2 FNYEAQ. V shed 1 base, J shed 6 bases, and the junction held 11 bases outside the gene matches. The CDR3 runs to 16 residues. The CDR3 is CASSLVHGQGVDGYTF. DNA for the CDR3: TGTGCCAGCAGCTTAGTACACGGCCAGGGGGTCGATGGCTACACCTTC.

This clone occurred a few times. The chain uses TRBV30 and TRBJ1-3; 7 nucleotides agree with TRBD1. This CDR3 contains 15 residues. From germline, CDR1 is GTSNPN and CDR2 SVGIG (reference sequence). V trimming: 2 bases; J trimming: 0 bases; junction bases outside the gene matches: 4. As DNA, the CDR3 is TGTGCCTGGAGTCGACCAGGGGGCTCTGGAAACACCATATATTTT. Translated: CAWSRPGGSGNTIYF.

There are a few counts of this clone. In DNA form, the CDR3 reads TGCAGCGTTCGGGACAGGCCTGGAGCTGAAGCTTTCTTT. It encodes CSVRDRPGAEAFF. V gene TRBV29-1 combines with J gene TRBJ1-1, with TRBD1 matching over 8 bases. Germline V gene sequence: CDR1 SQVTM, CDR2 ANQGSEA. After removal of 5 bases from V and 6 bases from J, the junction contained 8 bases not matched to a gene. This CDR3 has 13 residues.

The genes are TRBV19 and TRBJ2-5; 7 positions agree with TRBD1. This CDR3 is 14 amino acids long. V shed 5 bases and J 5 bases; nucleotides not matched to a gene: 8. CDR1 and CDR2 from the germline V gene are LNHDA and SQIVND (reference sequence). The CDR3, as DNA: TGTGCCAGTAGTCCCTGGACAGGACAGGAGACCCAGTACTTC. Residues: CASSPWTGQETQYF. Using reference TRBV19 and TRBJ2-5 for the parts outside the CDR3, the full variable domain is DGGITQSPKYLFRKEGQNVTLSCEQNLNHDAMYWYRQDPGQGLRLIYYSQIVNDFQKGDIAEGYSVSREKKESFPLTVTSAQKNPTAFYLCASSPWTGQETQYFGPGTRLLVL.

The chain combines TRBV7-6 with TRBJ2-1, with D tentatively TRBD2 (5 bases). Germline V lookup: CDR1 SGHVS, CDR2 FNYEAQ. The CDR3 has 12 residues. The V end was cut by 6 bases, the J end by 5 bases, with 8 bases between. The CDR3 is CASSRGHNEQFF. The CDR3 DNA follows: TGTGCCAGCAGTCGCGGGCACAATGAGCAGTTCTTC.

This chain links TRBV6-1 with TRBJ2-7, with 11 bases fitting TRBD1. Germline V lookup: CDR1 MNHNS, CDR2 SASEGT. The trim removed 4 bases at V and 6 bases at J, leaving 2 bases unmatched. There are 13 residues in the CDR3. The chain's CDR3 is CASSGGTGGEQYF. The CDR3 DNA reads TGTGCCAGCAGTGGCGGGACAGGGGGCGAGCAGTACTTC.

The chain links TRBV19 to TRBJ1-3; a possible D gene is TRBD1 (6 bases). The germline gives CDR1 LNHDA, CDR2 SQIVND (reference sequence). The V and J ends lost 11 bases and 4 bases respectively, with 15 bases between them. This CDR3 has 13 amino acids. CDR3 loop: CASSQGLGNTIYF. DNA of the CDR3: TGTGCCTCCAGTCAGGGGCTCGGAAACACCATATATTTT.

This clone was detected once. V gene TRBV5-4 combines with J gene TRBJ2-7; TRBD2 matches 9 bases. In germline, CDR1 is SGHNT, CDR2 YYREEE (reference sequence). The CDR3 runs 14 residues. The V and J ends lost 2 bases and 6 bases, in that order; junction bases with no gene match: 6. In nucleotides, the CDR3 is TGTGCCAGCAGCTTAGCGGGGGGAAGGGGCGAGCAGTACTTC. This translates into CASSLAGGRGEQYF.

The rearrangement joins TRBV15 to TRBJ2-7; 11 nucleotides match TRBD2. Germline V lookup: CDR1 LNHNV, CDR2 YYDKDF (reference sequence). CDR3 length: 15 residues. After removal of 1 base from V and 6 bases from J, the junction contained 5 bases not matched to a gene. CDR3 DNA sequence: TGTGCCACCAGCAGAGGAGGGACTAGCGGTCGCGAGCAGTACTTC. This sequence encodes CATSRGGTSGREQYF.

This clone occurred once. The chain joins TRBV5-1 to TRBJ2-7; D gene ambiguous. Germline V lookup: CDR1 SGHRS, CDR2 YFSETQ. The CDR3 runs to 14 residues. V lost 0 bases to trimming and J lost 1 base, with 8 bases between them. As DNA, the CDR3 is TGCGCCAGCAGCTTGGTGTCAGGTTCCTACGAGCAGTACTTC. Its translation: CASSLVSGSYEQYF. Combining the CDR3 with reference TRBV5-1 and TRBJ2-7 gives the whole variable domain KAGVTQTPRYLIKTRGQQVTLSCSPISGHRSVSWYQQTPGQGLQFLFEYFSETQRNKGNFPGRFSGRQFSNSRSEMNVSTLELGDSALYLCASSLVSGSYEQYFGPGTRLTVT.

This rearrangement joins TRBV5-6 to TRBJ1-2; 8 nucleotides match TRBD1. The germline CDR1 and CDR2 sequences are SGHDT and YYEEEE. V trimming: 4 bases; J trimming: 6 bases; junction bases outside the gene matches: 8. CDR3 size: 14 residues. The CDR3 nucleotides read TGTGCCAGCAGCCCGGATGTACAGGGGGATGGCTACACCTTC. Its translation is CASSPDVQGDGYTF.

The chain links TRBV10-2 to TRBJ2-2, with 13 nucleotides matching TRBD2. The CDR3 covers 14 residues. The V segment lost 8 bases and the J segment 6 bases; nucleotides outside the gene matches: 3. Looked up from germline, CDR1 is WSHSY and CDR2 is SAAADI. CDR3 DNA: TGCGCCAGCCGACTAGCGGGGGGAGCCGGGGAGCTGTTTTTT. Translation: CASRLAGGAGELFF.

The chain is built from TRBV1 and TRBJ2-5; no DNA check was done on the table's D call, TRBD2. TRBV1 is described as a pseudogene. The CDR3 runs to 18 residues. CDR3 DNA: TGCACCAGCAGCCTTGGACTAGCGGGAGAGAGGGACCAAGAGACCCAGTACTTC. This encodes CTSSLGLAGERDQETQYF.

The rearrangement links TRBV19 to TRBJ1-1; the match to TRBD1 covers 12 bases. V lost 6 bases, J lost 0 bases, and 2 bases stayed unmatched. There are 15 residues in the CDR3. Germline V lookup: CDR1 LNHDA, CDR2 SQIVND (reference sequence). CDR3 sequence (DNA): TGTGCCAGTAGCGGGACAGGGGGCTTGAACACTGAAGCTTTCTTT. This sequence encodes CASSGTGGLNTEAFF.